Shown below are 20 T cell receptor beta chains from a single sample sequenced in a study of control samples from healthy donors and cancer patients. Profiling relied on immunoSEQ multiplex PCR, and the TCRdb table lists in-frame clones only, not all of them. This sample yields over 150,000 clones, of which nearly 96% are seen a single time; about 0.94% belongs to the top ten. Source material: blood. The source of these receptors is a woman under 40 in good health.

V usage is TRBV11-2 and J usage is TRBJ1-4, with D tentatively TRBD1 (6 bases). The CDR3 is 15 residues long. Trimming removed 5 bases at V and 4 bases at J, with 14 bases between. CDR1 and CDR2 (germline): SGHAT, FQNNGV. The CDR3 is CASSQRTVYNEKLFF. CDR3 bases: TGTGCCAGCAGCCAGCGGACAGTCTATAATGAAAAACTGTTTTTT.

The rearrangement uses TRBV7-8 and TRBJ1-4; D not resolved. V was shortened by 1 base and J by 12 bases, with 6 bases between the two germline ends. The CDR3 covers 11 residues. Germline V gives CDR1 SGHVS, CDR2 FQNEAQ. CDR3 sequence (DNA): TGTGCCAGCAGCTTAGTAGGGCAACTGTTTTTT. Its protein product is CASSLVGQLFF.

This chain joins TRBV6-4 and TRBJ1-5; D perhaps matches TRBD1 (6 bases). Deletions cut 5 bases from V and 4 bases from J, with 9 bases between. Germline V gene sequence: CDR1 MRHNA, CDR2 SNTAGT. The CDR3 sequence is 13 residues long. The CDR3 here is CASSQDSNQPQHF. The CDR3 DNA follows: TGTGCCAGCAGTCAGGACAGTAATCAGCCCCAGCATTTT.

V and J are TRBV29-1 and TRBJ2-5; D is unresolved. Germline CDR1 is SQVTM and CDR2 is ANQGSEA. Trimming pared 1 base from V and 9 bases from J, leaving 6 bases between. There are 10 residues in the CDR3. As DNA, the CDR3 is TGCAGCGTTGAAGTTGGTTCCCAGTACTTC. Translating it yields CSVEVGSQYF.

The count of this clone is one. CDR3 protein: CASTRTRSYNEQFF. DNA for the CDR3: TGTGCCAGTACCCGGACCCGCTCCTACAATGAGCAGTTCTTC. The chain employs TRBV19 and TRBJ2-1; no definite D call. From germline, CDR1 is LNHDA and CDR2 SQIVND (reference sequence). With 7 bases removed from V and 0 bases from J, the gap between germline ends came to 10 bases. CDR3 length equals 14 residues.

V usage is TRBV5-1 and J usage is TRBJ2-1; 12 bases are shared with TRBD2. This CDR3 comprises 16 residues. V lost 2 bases and J lost 2; bases outside the gene matches: 2. Germline CDR1 reads SGHRS; CDR2 reads YFSETQ. The CDR3 bases are TGCGCCAGCAGCTTTGGACTAGCGGGAACCTACAATGAGCAGTTCTTC. Translating gives CASSFGLAGTYNEQFF.

V and J are TRBV29-1 and TRBJ1-2, with 9 bases identical to TRBD1. Germline CDR1 SQVTM, CDR2 ANQGSEA. The CDR3 has 12 amino acids. Trimming took 4 bases from V and 6 from J; bases not matched to a gene: 3. CDR3 sequence (DNA): TGCAGCGTTGCACAGGGGGCAGATGGCTACACCTTC. This gives the protein CSVAQGADGYTF.

The gene calls are TRBV27 and TRBJ2-2; D is perhaps TRBD1 (5 bases). The CDR3 spans 16 residues. The germline V and J ends were trimmed by 7 bases and 1 base, with 16 bases remaining between them. CDR1 MNHEY and CDR2 SMNVEV come from the germline V gene (reference sequence). The CDR3 region is CASTPLGALNTGELFF. Here the CDR3 DNA reads TGTGCCAGCACTCCCTTAGGGGCCCTGAACACCGGGGAGCTGTTTTTT.

The V gene is TRBV6-5, the J gene TRBJ1-2, with no clear D. The CDR3 is 15 residues long. Between the trimmed V and J ends, which lost 7 bases and 7 bases, there was a span of 22 bases. Germline values: CDR1 MNHEY, CDR2 SVGAGI. The CDR3 coding sequence is TGTGCCAGCACCCGCTGGGGTGGAGAGGTTCGTGGCTACACCTTC. Protein product: CASTRWGGEVRGYTF.

The V call is TRBV6-5, the J call TRBJ1-6; possible D gene TRBD1, 6 bases. Trimming cost V 6 bases and J 10 bases, with 16 bases left between them. This CDR3 is built from 14 residues. Germline V gene lookup returns CDR1 MNHEY and CDR2 SVGAGI. CDR3 DNA: TGTGCCAGCAGAAAACAGGGAGCGCGGTCACCCCTCCACTTT. It translates to CASRKQGARSPLHF.

The chain has TRBV19 and TRBJ1-2; weak D call: TRBD1 (5 bases). The CDR3 contains 13 residues. The V gene lost 1 base and the J gene lost 3 bases, with 6 bases spanning the gap. Germline V lookup: CDR1 LNHDA, CDR2 SQIVND (reference sequence). The CDR3 nucleotides are TGTGCCAGTAGTATAGGAGGGGACTATGGCTACACCTTC. Its translation: CASSIGGDYGYTF.

V and J are TRBV15 and TRBJ1-6; TRBD1 might be the D (5 bases). The ends were cut back, 3 bases at V and 10 bases at J, with 16 bases in the middle. The length of the CDR3 is 15 residues. CDR1 LNHNV and CDR2 YYDKDF come from the germline V gene (reference sequence). CDR3 DNA sequence: TGTGCCACCAGCAGCCTCGGGGGGATCGACTCACCCCTCCACTTT. This gives the protein CATSSLGGIDSPLHF.

The chain couples TRBV7-9 to TRBJ1-1, with a possible D match to TRBD1 (6 bases). V lost 4 bases to trimming and J lost 1 base, with 13 bases between them. Germline V gene lookup returns CDR1 SEHNR and CDR2 FQNEAQ (reference sequence). The CDR3 is made up of 15 amino acids. This CDR3 reads CASSYEGVTNTEAFF. In DNA form, the CDR3 reads TGTGCCAGCAGCTATGAGGGGGTTACGAACACTGAAGCTTTCTTT.

The chain employs TRBV5-1 and TRBJ1-5; D possibly corresponds to TRBD1 (5 bases). Germline CDR1 reads SGHRS; CDR2 reads YFSETQ. This CDR3 comprises 15 residues. With 1 base removed from V and 3 bases from J, the gap between germline ends came to 11 bases. CDR3 sequence (DNA): TGCGCCAGCAGCTTGTGGGGGGAACTCAATCAGCCCCAGCATTTT. Amino acids: CASSLWGELNQPQHF.

This chain uses TRBV29-1 with TRBJ2-4; no clear D gene. Per the germline V gene, CDR1 is SQVTM and CDR2 is ANQGSEA. CDR3 size: 14 residues. The V and J ends lost 5 bases and 6 bases respectively, with 17 bases between them. The CDR3 bases are TGCAGCGTTCTCGACCCCGAGGTGGGAAACATTCAGTACTTC. Protein product: CSVLDPEVGNIQYF.

This chain uses TRBV7-9 with TRBJ2-3, with 12 bases matching TRBD2. CDR3 length equals 17 residues. Looked up from germline, CDR1 is SEHNR and CDR2 is FQNEAQ (reference sequence). With 3 bases clipped from V and 0 bases from J, the junction kept 4 bases outside the gene matches. The CDR3 nucleotides read TGTGCCAGCAGCTTCCTAGCGGGGGGGCAGAGCACAGATACGCAGTATTTT. Protein product: CASSFLAGGQSTDTQYF.

The chain has TRBV10-3 and TRBJ1-4; perhaps TRBD1 as D (5 bases). This CDR3 has 14 residues. The V end lost 2 bases, the J end lost 7 bases, and 11 bases lay between the germline ends. Germline CDR1 ENHRY, CDR2 SYGVKD. The CDR3 nucleotides read TGTGCCATCAGTGAGGACAGCCTGCGTGAAAAACTGTTTTTT. This codes for CAISEDSLREKLFF.

The chain couples TRBV28 to TRBJ1-2, with D tentatively TRBD1 (6 bases). Trimming pared 4 bases from V and 4 bases from J, leaving 22 bases between. The germline CDR1 and CDR2 sequences are MDHEN and SYDVKM. The CDR3 runs 17 residues. CDR3 nucleotides: TGTGCCAGCAGTTCGCCCTGGGGGGGGGCTCCCTTCTATGGCTACACCTTC. This codes for CASSSPWGGAPFYGYTF.

This chain uses TRBV9 with TRBJ2-7, with 8 positions matching TRBD1. Germline CDR1 SGDLS, CDR2 YYNGEE. The CDR3 is made up of 14 amino acids. V lost 5 bases to trimming and J lost 3 bases; unmatched junction nucleotides: 7. The CDR3 is CASSPGTGNYEQYF. In nucleotides, the CDR3 is TGTGCCAGCAGTCCCGGGACAGGTAACTACGAGCAGTACTTC. Variable domain in full (rest from reference TRBV9 and TRBJ2-7): DSGVTQTPKHLITATGQRVTLRCSPRSGDLSVYWYQQSLDQGLQFLIQYYNGEERAKGNILERFSAQQFPDLHSELNLSSLELGDSALYFCASSPGTGNYEQYFGPGTRLTVT.

The genes are TRBV28 and TRBJ1-5, with D uncertain. The CDR3 loop spans 17 amino acids. V was cut by 6 bases and J by 0 bases, with 18 bases left in between. The V gene's germline CDR1 is MDHEN and CDR2 SYDVKM. The CDR3 nucleotides read TGTGCCAGCAGAGGCAGGTGGAAAGGGTTTAGCAATCAGCCCCAGCATTTT. The encoded protein is CASRGRWKGFSNQPQHF.